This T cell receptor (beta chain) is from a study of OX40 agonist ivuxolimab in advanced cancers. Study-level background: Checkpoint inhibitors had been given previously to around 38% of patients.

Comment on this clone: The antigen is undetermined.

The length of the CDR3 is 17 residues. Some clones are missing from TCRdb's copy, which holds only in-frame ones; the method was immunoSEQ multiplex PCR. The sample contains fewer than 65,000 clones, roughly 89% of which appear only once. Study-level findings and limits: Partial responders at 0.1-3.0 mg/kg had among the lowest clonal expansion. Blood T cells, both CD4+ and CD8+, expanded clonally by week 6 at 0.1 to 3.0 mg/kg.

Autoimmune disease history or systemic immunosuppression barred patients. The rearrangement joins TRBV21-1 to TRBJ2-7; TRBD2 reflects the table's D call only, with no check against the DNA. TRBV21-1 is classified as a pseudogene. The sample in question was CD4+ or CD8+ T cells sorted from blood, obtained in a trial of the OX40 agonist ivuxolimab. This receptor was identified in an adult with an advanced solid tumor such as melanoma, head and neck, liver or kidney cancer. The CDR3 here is CASSKTPGLAGADEQYF. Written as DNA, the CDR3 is TGTGCCAGCAGCAAAACTCCGGGACTAGCGGGAGCAGATGAGCAGTACTTC.